This T cell receptor (beta chain) appears in the sequencing data of a study of T cells in Graves' hyperthyroidism and ophthalmopathy. This CDR3 comprises 17 residues. V lost 3 bases to trimming and J lost 0 bases; unmatched junction nucleotides: 5. Germline V gene sequence: CDR1 ENHRY, CDR2 SYGVKD. TCR beta CDR3 regions were amplified from RNA. Primed by the HTBI set, a first-round RT-PCR was run on the TCR CDR3. Each CDR3 protein is one row after TCRdb ran MiXCR on the multiplex PCR reads. Seen here are 300,000 to 450,000 distinct CDR3 sequences, around 16% observed once, and the top ten hold 25% to 35%. PBMCs were derived from roughly 9.6 ml fresh peripheral blood.

V gene TRBV10-3 combines with J gene TRBJ2-2, with TRBD2 identical over 9 bases. Material: blood. This clonotype originated in a woman aged 18-30 years with Graves' hyperthyroidism that later progressed to Graves' ophthalmopathy. The CDR3 sequence: CAISDLAGRSNTGELFF. The DNA of the CDR3 is TGTGCCATCAGTGATCTAGCGGGAAGGTCGAACACCGGGGAGCTGTTTTTT.